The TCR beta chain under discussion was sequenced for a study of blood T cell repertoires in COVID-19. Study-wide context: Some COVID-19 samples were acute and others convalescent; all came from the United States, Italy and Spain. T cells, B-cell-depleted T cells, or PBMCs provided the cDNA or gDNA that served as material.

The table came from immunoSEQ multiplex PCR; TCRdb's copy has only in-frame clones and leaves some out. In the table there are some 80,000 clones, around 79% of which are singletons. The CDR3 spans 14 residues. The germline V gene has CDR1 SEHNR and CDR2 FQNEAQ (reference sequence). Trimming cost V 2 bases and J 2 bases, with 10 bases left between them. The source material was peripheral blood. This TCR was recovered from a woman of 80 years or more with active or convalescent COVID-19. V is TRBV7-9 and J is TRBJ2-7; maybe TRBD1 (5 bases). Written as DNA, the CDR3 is TGTGCCAGCAGCTTACCAGGGCCGGCCTACGAGCAGTACTTC. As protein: CASSLPGPAYEQYF.